Listed here are 23 T cell receptor beta chains from one sample, sequenced in a study of siplizumab effects on memory and regulatory T cells. Using immunoSEQ multiplex PCR, the repertoire was profiled, and TCRdb retains in-frame clones only, with some absent. The data contain around 100,000 clones, nearly 95% of them singletons. Sequenced material: non-Treg CD4+ T cells sorted from blood. These receptor sequences come from a human donor in good health.

This chain links TRBV27 with TRBJ2-7, with TRBD2 identical over 8 bases. J was trimmed by 3 bases and V by 5 bases; bases with no gene match: 18. Per germline, CDR1 MNHEY and CDR2 SMNVEV (reference sequence). This CDR3 is built from 18 residues. CDR3 DNA: TGTGCCAGCAGTCCGCCCCGCTATCAGACTAGCGAGATCTACGAGCAGTACTTC. It yields the protein CASSPPRYQTSEIYEQYF.

This clone came up once. At one end the junction does not follow the germline gene, possibly because of a read error. This rearrangement joins TRBV6-5 to TRBJ2-7, with a possible D match to TRBD2 (6 bases). This CDR3 region has 12 residues. Germline CDR1 is MNHEY and CDR2 is SVGAGI. In nucleotides, the CDR3 is TGTGCCAGCAGTCGCCCGGCGGGACCCGGGCACTTC. This codes for CASSRPAGPGHF.

The rearrangement uses TRBV30 and TRBJ2-2; 8 nucleotides line up with TRBD2. The V segment lost 8 bases and the J segment 9 bases; nucleotides outside the gene matches: 8. Germline CDR1 and CDR2: GTSNPN and SVGIG (reference sequence). The CDR3 length is 12 residues. The CDR3 region is CARGGTPRELFF. The CDR3 nucleotides read TGTGCCCGGGGGGGTACACCTAGGGAGCTGTTTTTT. Full variable domain (rest looked up from reference TRBV30 and TRBJ2-2): SQTIHQWPATLVQPVGSPLSLECTVEGTSNPNLYWYRQAAGRGLQLLFYSVGIGQISSEVPQNLSASRPQDRQFILSSKKLLLSDSGFYLCARGGTPRELFFGEGSRLTVL.

The chain has TRBV15 and TRBJ2-1; D uncertain. V dropped 0 bases and J dropped 9 bases, with 6 bases sitting between them. This CDR3 spans 12 amino acids. Germline V gives CDR1 LNHNV, CDR2 YYDKDF (reference sequence). The CDR3 loop is CATSRDWAEQFF. CDR3 in DNA: TGTGCCACCAGCAGAGATTGGGCTGAGCAGTTCTTC.

This chain uses TRBV11-2 with TRBJ2-6, with 8 positions matching TRBD1. The CDR3 spans 16 residues. Unmatched junction bases numbered 6, after V lost 5 bases and J lost 3 bases. The germline CDR1 and CDR2 sequences are SGHAT and FQNNGV. The DNA for the CDR3 is TGTGCCAGCAGCGGACGGACAGGGTTTGGGGCCAACGTCCTGACTTTC. Protein product: CASSGRTGFGANVLTF.

Turning to this clone: This CDR3 is also generated by other DNA sequences in the sample. This chain links TRBV9 with TRBJ2-1; D remains ambiguous. The CDR3 sequence is 14 residues long. The V end was cut by 2 bases, the J end by 0 bases, with 6 bases between. CDR1 SGDLS and CDR2 YYNGEE come from the germline V gene. This chain's CDR3 is CASSVVSSYNEQFF. CDR3 bases: TGTGCCAGCAGCGTTGTTTCCTCCTACAATGAGCAGTTCTTC. The full variable domain, its missing parts supplied by reference TRBV9 and TRBJ2-1, is DSGVTQTPKHLITATGQRVTLRCSPRSGDLSVYWYQQSLDQGLQFLIQYYNGEERAKGNILERFSAQQFPDLHSELNLSSLELGDSALYFCASSVVSSYNEQFFGPGTRLTVL.

V is TRBV7-9 and J is TRBJ2-6; weak D call: TRBD1 (7 bases). Germline CDR1 SEHNR, CDR2 FQNEAQ (reference sequence). V was pared by 4 bases and J by 4 bases, with 23 bases between. CDR3 size: 19 residues. As DNA, the CDR3 is TGTGCCAGCAGCTCGTATCCCGGGACAGATCGGGAGGGGGCCAACGTCCTGACTTTC. It encodes CASSSYPGTDREGANVLTF.

The J gene is TRBJ2-5, the V gene TRBV15; D uncertain. Germline CDR1 and CDR2: LNHNV and YYDKDF (reference sequence). The CDR3 totals 18 residues. The germline V and J ends were trimmed by 0 bases and 2 bases, with 19 bases remaining between them. In DNA form, the CDR3 reads TGTGCCACCAGCAGAGAGGGTAGGGCCAGTTTTATTCAAGAGACCCAGTACTTC. As protein: CATSREGRASFIQETQYF.

This chain uses TRBV2 with TRBJ1-1, with TRBD1 as a possible D gene (5 bases). In germline, CDR1 is SNHLY, CDR2 FYNNEI. The CDR3 runs 14 residues. V was clipped by 8 bases and J by 4 bases, with 17 bases between them. This chain's CDR3 is CASQKGDRGTEAFF. DNA for the CDR3: TGTGCCAGCCAGAAAGGGGATCGCGGCACTGAAGCTTTCTTT.

This chain joins TRBV27 and TRBJ2-7; D is uncertain. Germline CDR1 is MNHEY and CDR2 is SMNVEV (reference sequence). With 6 bases removed from V and 3 bases from J, the gap between germline ends came to 18 bases. CDR3 length: 15 amino acids. CDR3 in DNA: TGTGCCAGCAGCCTGGCGCCTTATTCGAACTACGAGCAGTACTTC. It translates to CASSLAPYSNYEQYF.

This sequence joins TRBV5-1 and TRBJ1-5, with D possibly being TRBD1 (5 bases). The ends were cut back, 0 bases at V and 4 bases at J, with 11 bases in the middle. The CDR3 is 15 amino acids. CDR1 SGHRS and CDR2 YFSETQ come from the germline V gene. CDR3 DNA sequence: TGCGCCAGCAGCTTGGGACAGCCCCAGAATCAGCCCCAGCATTTT. This translates into CASSLGQPQNQPQHF.

The chain employs TRBV7-3 and TRBJ2-7; 8 positions agree with TRBD2. The CDR3 has 15 amino acids. The trim removed 2 bases at V and 1 base at J, leaving 4 bases unmatched. Germline V lookup: CDR1 SGHTA, CDR2 FQGTGA. CDR3 sequence reads: CASSLVSGSSYEQYF. The CDR3 bases are TGTGCCAGCAGCTTAGTGAGCGGGAGTTCCTACGAGCAGTACTTC.

The gene calls are TRBV30 and TRBJ1-2; no clear D. The CDR3 has 12 residues. CDR1 is GTSNPN, CDR2 SVGIG, per germline (reference sequence). V was shortened by 3 bases and J by 7 bases, with 12 bases between the two germline ends. CDR3: CAWRRALGGYTF. As DNA, the CDR3 is TGTGCCTGGAGGCGGGCTCTAGGTGGCTACACCTTC.

The CDR3 region has the DNA TGTGCCAGTAGTTGGACAGGGAACACCGGGGAGCTGTTTTTT. It specifies CASSWTGNTGELFF. The rearrangement uses TRBV19 and TRBJ2-2; 7 positions match TRBD1. Losses at the gene ends were 5 bases for V and 1 base for J; bases not matched to a gene: 1. The CDR3 totals 14 residues. Germline CDR1 LNHDA, CDR2 SQIVND (reference sequence).

This clone was seen a handful of times. This specimen includes other DNA sequences encoding the same CDR3. The chain links TRBV25-1 to TRBJ2-5, with D unresolved. The V end was cut by 4 bases, the J end by 1 base, with 1 base between. Germline CDR1 is MGHDK and CDR2 is SYGVNS. CDR3 size: 11 residues. The CDR3 reads CASSGQETQYF. The CDR3 DNA is TGTGCCAGCAGTGGCCAAGAGACCCAGTACTTC. The full variable domain, in which reference TRBV25-1 and TRBJ2-5 provide the parts outside the CDR3, is EADIYQTPRYLVIGTGKKITLECSQTMGHDKMYWYQQDPGMELHLIHYSYGVNSTEKGDLSSESTVSRIRTEHFPLTLESARPSHTSQYLCASSGQETQYFGPGTRLLVL.

V is TRBV5-4 and J is TRBJ1-1; weak D call: TRBD1 (6 bases). The CDR3 runs to 14 residues. Germline loops: CDR1 SGHNT, CDR2 YYREEE (reference sequence). Trimming removed 3 bases from V and 1 base from J, with 10 bases in between. The CDR3 loop is CASSSLTGNTEAFF. The DNA of the CDR3 is TGTGCCAGCAGCTCCCTGACAGGGAACACTGAAGCTTTCTTT. The whole variable domain, filled in from reference TRBV5-4 and TRBJ1-1, reads ETGVTQSPTHLIKTRGQQVTLRCSSQSGHNTVSWYQQALGQGPQFIFQYYREEENGRGNFPPRFSGLQFPNYSSELNVNALELDDSALYLCASSSLTGNTEAFFGQGTRLTVV.

The chain joins TRBV28 to TRBJ2-4; no firm D call. Germline V gene lookup returns CDR1 MDHEN and CDR2 SYDVKM. This CDR3 is 17 amino acids long. Between the trimmed V and J ends, which lost 3 bases and 0 bases, there was a span of 15 bases. In nucleotides, the CDR3 is TGTGCCAGCAGTTTCCCGCCGGCGATCTTAGCCAAAAACATTCAGTACTTC. Translation gives CASSFPPAILAKNIQYF.

This chain connects TRBV7-3 to TRBJ2-7; 7 positions match TRBD1. The length of the CDR3 is 14 residues. Germline CDR1 SGHTA, CDR2 FQGTGA. The V and J ends lost 5 bases and 3 bases, in that order; junction bases with no gene match: 7. The CDR3 nucleotides are TGTGCCAGCAGCCTAAAGGGACAGAACTACGAGCAGTACTTC. This sequence encodes CASSLKGQNYEQYF.

The chain joins TRBV14 to TRBJ1-3; perhaps TRBD1 as D (5 bases). Germline CDR1 is SGHDN and CDR2 is FVKESK. This CDR3 contains 16 residues. V was clipped by 1 base and J by 4 bases, with 14 bases between them. CDR3 DNA sequence: TGTGCCAGCAGCCAAGTTTCCGGGGCTAGCGGAAACACCATATATTTT. Protein product: CASSQVSGASGNTIYF.

The V call is TRBV5-8, the J call TRBJ1-5; a weak D match, TRBD1 (5 bases). The V gene's germline CDR1 is SGHTS and CDR2 YDEGEE. V was trimmed by 1 base and J by 2 bases, leaving 10 bases between them. This CDR3 spans 15 amino acids. The CDR3 protein is CASSLRGTGNQPQHF. DNA for the CDR3: TGTGCCAGCAGCTTGAGGGGTACGGGCAATCAGCCCCAGCATTTT.

The chain uses TRBV7-2 and TRBJ2-2; D may be TRBD2 (5 bases). The V end lost 1 base, the J end lost 6 bases, and 12 bases lay between the germline ends. This CDR3 spans 15 amino acids. Germline loops: CDR1 SGHTA, CDR2 FQGNSA. CDR3 loop: CASSLGRRRAGELFF. As DNA, the CDR3 is TGTGCCAGCAGCTTAGGAAGGCGGCGGGCCGGGGAGCTGTTTTTT.

The V gene is TRBV5-4, the J gene TRBJ1-1; tentative D call: TRBD1 (6 bases). With 1 base removed from V and 4 bases from J, the gap between germline ends came to 14 bases. The CDR3 totals 15 residues. Looked up from germline, CDR1 is SGHNT and CDR2 is YYREEE (reference sequence). The CDR3 sequence is CASSLIDPRGTEAFF. The CDR3 DNA reads TGTGCCAGCAGCTTGATTGATCCCAGGGGCACTGAAGCTTTCTTT.

V is TRBV4-1 and J is TRBJ1-4; D unresolved. V was shortened by 0 bases and J by 10 bases, with 9 bases between the two germline ends. The CDR3 sequence is 13 residues long. From germline, CDR1 is MGHRA and CDR2 YSYEKL. The DNA for the CDR3 is TGCGCCAGCAGCCAAGATCTTGAGGGAAAACTGTTTTTT. Its translation is CASSQDLEGKLFF.